The clone carrying this TCR beta chain was detected only a few times. Its antigen remains unknown. For the unsorted libraries, 2 million PBMCs stored at -80 C served as input. The germline V gene encodes CDR1 MNHNY and CDR2 SVGAGI (reference sequence). This CDR3 has 15 amino acids. V lost 2 bases, J lost 5 bases, and 16 bases lay in between. These data are taken from a study of neurological immune-mediated disorders. Findings and limits, study-wide: HTLV-1-associated myelopathy had the most TCR clonal expansion, whereas multiple sclerosis had the least (lower than in healthy controls). None of the CDR3 amino acid sequences of expanded clones recurred across subjects, suggesting private repertoires in all groups. The repertoires of 18 of 34 multiple sclerosis patients were placed by phylogenetic grouping in a single related-CDR3 cluster, which may be a signature.

Using its own MiXCR run on the 5' RACE reads, TCRdb lists one record per CDR3 protein. The profile shows more than 50,000 distinct CDR3 sequences, 5.2% of them singletons. The clonotype originates from a woman aged 25 to 39 with multiple sclerosis. The sequenced material came from PBMCs. The rearrangement uses TRBV6-6 and TRBJ2-7, with D possibly matching TRBD1 (7 bases). The CDR3 nucleotides are TGTGCCAGCAGTTACGAGGCAGGGGGAGGCAACGAGCAGTACTTC. It translates to CASSYEAGGGNEQYF.